These 21 T cell receptor beta chains were sequenced from one sample in a study of CD8 T cells in Susac syndrome (dated by TCRdb to 2018 to 2020). Library creation used the immunoSEQ multiplex PCR assay. RNA was extracted using the RNeasy kit, and about 0.5 to 1 ug of the RNA was reverse transcribed with random hexamers. The public reads were reprocessed in TCRdb via fastp at Q25 and MiXCR, keeping in-frame beta chains. Each record represents a unique CDR3 protein, reported with the most common genes and DNA among its rows. The sample table shows around 300,000 distinct CDR3 sequences, and about 88% are seen once. Approximately 0.18% of the sample comes from the top ten. Sample: CD8+ T cells from PBMCs. The source of these receptors is a human donor with multiple sclerosis.

The chain carries TRBV9 and TRBJ1-1; 10 nucleotides align to TRBD1. With 4 bases clipped from V and 3 bases from J, the junction kept 6 bases outside the gene matches. Germline assignment: CDR1 SGDLS and CDR2 YYNGEE. The CDR3 extends over 15 amino acids. The CDR3 loop is CASSPPGQGDTEAFF. The CDR3 bases are TGTGCCAGCAGCCCCCCCGGACAGGGGGACACTGAAGCTTTCTTT.

The rearrangement links TRBV6-2 or TRBV6-3 to TRBJ2-2; D not certain. CDR1 and CDR2 (germline): MNHEY, SVGEGT. With 5 bases removed from V and 3 bases from J, the gap between germline ends came to 7 bases. There are 13 residues in the CDR3. The DNA of the CDR3 is TGTGCCAGCAGTGTAGGGTACACCGGGGAGCTGTTTTTT. This sequence encodes CASSVGYTGELFF.

The genes are TRBV24-1 and TRBJ1-5; TRBD1 matches at 7 bases. Looked up from germline, CDR1 is KGHDR and CDR2 is SFDVKD. The CDR3 has 14 amino acids. V shed 4 bases and J 6 bases; nucleotides not matched to a gene: 5. Here the CDR3 reads CATSDSDRSQPQHF. The DNA for the CDR3 is TGTGCCACCAGTGACTCGGACAGGAGTCAGCCCCAGCATTTT.

The V call is TRBV20-1, the J call TRBJ2-6; 13 nucleotides align to TRBD2. Trimming cost V 0 bases and J 0 bases; bases outside gene matches: 5. The CDR3 covers 19 residues. Germline CDR1 DFQATT, CDR2 SNEGSKA (reference sequence). CDR3 nucleotide sequence: TGCAGTGCTAGAGATTTGGGGACTAGCGGGGTCTCTGGGGCCAACGTCCTGACTTTC. The encoded protein is CSARDLGTSGVSGANVLTF.

The J gene is TRBJ2-1, the V gene TRBV6-1; D is uncertain. V lost 5 bases and J lost 2, with 19 bases in between. CDR1 MNHNS and CDR2 SASEGT come from the germline V gene. This CDR3 contains 17 residues. The CDR3 loop reads CASSPPPTLFTYNEQFF. The CDR3 DNA sequence: TGTGCCAGCAGTCCCCCCCCCACTCTATTCACCTACAATGAGCAGTTCTTC.

The chain joins TRBV4-3 to TRBJ2-1; D remains unclear. The CDR3 runs to 15 residues. The germline V gene encodes CDR1 LGHNA and CDR2 YSLEER. The V end lost 1 base, the J end lost 5 bases, and 12 bases lay between the germline ends. CDR3 sequence: CASSQGWTPNNEQFF. The DNA of the CDR3 is TGCGCCAGCAGCCAAGGATGGACCCCCAACAATGAGCAGTTCTTC.

The chain has TRBV4-3 and TRBJ2-7; D gene uncertain. Germline CDR1 LGHNA, CDR2 YSLEER. The CDR3 covers 13 residues. V lost 4 bases, J lost 4 bases, and 11 bases lay in between. The CDR3 loop is CASSPWVAYEQYF. CDR3 nucleotides: TGCGCCAGCAGCCCCTGGGTAGCTTACGAGCAGTACTTC.

The genes are TRBV4-1 and TRBJ2-3; D call uncertain. Trimming took 0 bases from V and 0 from J, leaving 7 bases between them. The CDR3 has 15 residues. Germline V gives CDR1 MGHRA, CDR2 YSYEKL. The CDR3 reads CASSQDWGSTDTQYF. The CDR3 DNA follows: TGCGCCAGCAGCCAAGATTGGGGTAGCACAGATACGCAGTATTTT.

The chain couples TRBV7-2 to TRBJ2-7, with D perhaps matching TRBD1 (5 bases). CDR3 size: 14 residues. V gave up 8 bases and J gave up 2 bases, with 16 bases separating them. Germline CDR1 and CDR2: SGHTA and FQGNSA. The CDR3 protein is CASLTTGRPYEQYF. The CDR3 nucleotides are TGTGCCAGCCTCACAACAGGCCGTCCCTACGAGCAGTACTTC.

This chain links TRBV4-3 with TRBJ2-7; D perhaps matches TRBD1 (5 bases). This CDR3 region has 14 residues. Germline V gene data show CDR1 as LGHNA and CDR2 as YSLEER. Trimming stripped 0 bases from V and 2 bases from J, with 8 bases between. Written as DNA, the CDR3 is TGCGCCAGCAGCCAAGATAAAGGGGCCTACGAGCAGTACTTC. Translation: CASSQDKGAYEQYF.

V usage is TRBV2 and J usage is TRBJ1-1; D may be TRBD1 (6 bases). Trimming removed 7 bases from V and 3 bases from J, with 18 bases in between. Germline CDR1 reads SNHLY; CDR2 reads FYNNEI. The CDR3 length is 15 residues. CDR3 sequence (DNA): TGTGCCAGCACTACCGAGACAGGTAGGGACACTGAAGCTTTCTTT. As protein: CASTTETGRDTEAFF.

The J gene is TRBJ2-1, the V gene TRBV14; the match to TRBD2 covers 11 bases. The trim removed 2 bases at V and 3 bases at J, leaving 0 bases unmatched. This CDR3 region has 15 residues. Germline V gene sequence: CDR1 SGHDN, CDR2 FVKESK. CDR3 protein: CASSQLAGGYNEQFF. The CDR3 bases are TGTGCCAGCAGCCAACTAGCGGGGGGCTACAATGAGCAGTTCTTC.

The chain couples TRBV7-9 to TRBJ2-1, with D uncertain. The germline gives CDR1 SEHNR, CDR2 FQNEAQ (reference sequence). The CDR3 contains 13 residues. The ends were cut back, 5 bases at V and 7 bases at J, with 12 bases in the middle. The CDR3 nucleotides read TGTGCCAGCAGCCAGACATCGAGGAATGAGCAGTTCTTC. This translates into CASSQTSRNEQFF.

This chain links TRBV15 with TRBJ1-1; no definite D call. CDR1 and CDR2 from the germline V gene are LNHNV and YYDKDF (reference sequence). The CDR3 is 14 residues long. The germline V and J ends were trimmed by 0 bases and 8 bases, with 13 bases remaining between them. As DNA, the CDR3 is TGTGCCACCAGCAGAGATAGTCCAACACTGGAAGCTTTCTTT. Translated: CATSRDSPTLEAFF.

The chain couples TRBV24-1 to TRBJ1-6; D possibly corresponds to TRBD1 (5 bases). The germline V gene encodes CDR1 KGHDR and CDR2 SFDVKD. The CDR3 runs 18 residues. V was pared by 4 bases and J by 1 base, with 16 bases between. The CDR3 loop is CATSEGTGVRSYNSPLHF. CDR3 nucleotide sequence: TGTGCCACCAGTGAGGGGACGGGTGTAAGGTCCTATAATTCACCCCTCCACTTT.

The chain is built from TRBV28 and TRBJ1-5, with 8 positions matching TRBD1. This CDR3 has 15 residues. After removal of 4 bases from V and 6 bases from J, the junction contained 8 bases not matched to a gene. Germline-derived CDR1 and CDR2 are MDHEN and SYDVKM. The CDR3 DNA sequence: TGTGCCAGCAGTTCGCAGGGGGCGCGGGTTCAGCCCCAGCATTTT. Translation gives CASSSQGARVQPQHF.

The rearrangement links TRBV14 to TRBJ2-5, with D tentatively TRBD2 (5 bases). This CDR3 region has 13 residues. CDR1 is SGHDN and CDR2 is FVKESK in the germline V gene. V was cut by 1 base and J by 4 bases, with 7 bases left in between. The CDR3 spells CASSQGGAETQYF. CDR3 nucleotide sequence: TGTGCCAGCAGCCAAGGGGGAGCAGAGACCCAGTACTTC.

This clonotype has only one observation. The chain is built from TRBV28 and TRBJ2-1; unclear D gene. Germline CDR1 MDHEN, CDR2 SYDVKM. Trimming took 2 bases from V and 7 from J, leaving 12 bases between them. The CDR3 runs to 14 residues. The CDR3 bases are TGTGCCAGCAGTTTAGTGGAGAGTGGTAATGAGCAGTTCTTC. Amino acid sequence: CASSLVESGNEQFF.

V is TRBV20-1 and J is TRBJ2-1; either TRBD1 or TRBD2 may supply D (5 bases each). The CDR3 has 14 amino acids. Per germline, CDR1 DFQATT and CDR2 SNEGSKA (reference sequence). CDR3 bases: TGCAGCCACCTTGGGACCAGGATTTACAATGAGCAGTTCTTC. It codes for CSHLGTRIYNEQFF.

This clonotype was counted a single time. V and J are TRBV12-3 or TRBV12-4 and TRBJ2-2, with 8 nucleotides matching TRBD1. V was clipped by 8 bases and J by 5 bases; unmatched bases: 13. The CDR3 is 16 residues long. The CDR3: CASRTRAGGITGELFF. As DNA, the CDR3 is TGTGCCAGCCGAACCCGGGCAGGGGGCATTACCGGGGAGCTGTTTTTT.

The rearrangement uses TRBV13 and TRBJ2-7; D unclear. The length of the CDR3 is 12 residues. Germline CDR1 and CDR2: PRHDT and FYEKMQ (reference sequence). Between the trimmed V and J ends, which lost 5 bases and 4 bases, there was a span of 9 bases. The DNA of the CDR3 is TGTGCCAGCAGCACCGCCTCGTACGAGCAGTACTTC. Encoded protein: CASSTASYEQYF.